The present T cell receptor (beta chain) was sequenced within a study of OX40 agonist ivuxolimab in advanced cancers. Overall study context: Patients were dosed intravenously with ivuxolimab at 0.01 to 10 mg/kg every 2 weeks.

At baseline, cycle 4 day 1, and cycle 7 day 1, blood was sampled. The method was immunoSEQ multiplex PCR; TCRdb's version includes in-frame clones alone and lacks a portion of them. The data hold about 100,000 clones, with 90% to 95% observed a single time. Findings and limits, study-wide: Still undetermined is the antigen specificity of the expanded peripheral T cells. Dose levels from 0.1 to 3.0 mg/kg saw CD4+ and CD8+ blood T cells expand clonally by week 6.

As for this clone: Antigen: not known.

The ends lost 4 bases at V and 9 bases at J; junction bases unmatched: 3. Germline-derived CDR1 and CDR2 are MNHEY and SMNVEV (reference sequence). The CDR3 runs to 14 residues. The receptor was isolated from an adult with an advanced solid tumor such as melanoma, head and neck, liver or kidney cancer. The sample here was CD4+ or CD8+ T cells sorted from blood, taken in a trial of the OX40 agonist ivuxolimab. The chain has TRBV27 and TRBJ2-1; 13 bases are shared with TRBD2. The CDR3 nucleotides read TGTGCCAGCAGTTCAGGACTAGCGGGGGTTGAGCAGTTCTTC. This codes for CASSSGLAGVEQFF.